This entry lists 30 T cell receptor beta chains sequenced from one sample in a study of T cell responses to AZD1222 COVID-19 vaccine. Sequencing was performed with immunoSEQ multiplex PCR; in TCRdb, only in-frame clones are kept and a portion is missing. Found here are approximately 70,000 clones, 82% of them singletons; the top ten hold under 6%. The sample consisted of peripheral blood, taken on day 0 of AZD1222 vaccination. These TCRs come from an adult in good health.

The chain is built from TRBV7-3 and TRBJ1-2; the D is unclear. V was trimmed by 3 bases and J by 3 bases, leaving 11 bases between them. Germline V gives CDR1 SGHTA, CDR2 FQGTGA. The CDR3 length is 14 residues. The CDR3 sequence: CASSFEGSDYGYTF. In DNA form, the CDR3 reads TGTGCCAGCAGCTTCGAGGGCTCGGACTATGGCTACACCTTC.

The table lists this clone with a count of one. The chain couples TRBV12-5 to TRBJ1-6; 7 nucleotides agree with TRBD1. This CDR3 has 13 residues. Germline V CDR1 and CDR2: LGHNT, FRNRAP. V lost 6 bases, J lost 6 bases, and 2 bases stayed unmatched. The chain's CDR3 is CASGTGFNSPLHF. DNA of the CDR3: TGTGCTAGTGGGACAGGGTTTAATTCACCCCTCCACTTT.

This chain connects TRBV7-6 to TRBJ2-1; TRBD1 might be the D (6 bases). The CDR3 sequence is 13 residues long. The ends were cut back, 2 bases at V and 6 bases at J, with 8 bases in the middle. CDR1 and CDR2 from the germline V gene are SGHVS and FNYEAQ. CDR3 in DNA: TGTGCCAGCAGCTTACTAGGGGGCAATGAGCAGTTCTTC. It codes for CASSLLGGNEQFF.

This clone was seen only a few times. V gene TRBV30 combines with J gene TRBJ2-1; D ambiguous. Germline CDR1 reads GTSNPN; CDR2 reads SVGIG (reference sequence). The CDR3 runs 12 residues. V was clipped by 5 bases and J by 8 bases, with 13 bases between them. Here the CDR3 reads CAWSTLWDEQFF. CDR3 in DNA: TGTGCCTGGTCCACTCTGTGGGATGAGCAGTTCTTC.

The chain carries TRBV7-9 and TRBJ2-7, with TRBD2 as a possible D gene (6 bases). The germline V gene has CDR1 SEHNR and CDR2 FQNEAQ (reference sequence). The V and J ends lost 1 base and 0 bases respectively, with 16 bases between them. CDR3 length: 17 residues. The CDR3: CASSLDGSRGNSYEQYF. The CDR3, as DNA: TGTGCCAGCAGCTTAGACGGTTCCCGGGGGAACTCCTACGAGCAGTACTTC.

V is TRBV12-5 and J is TRBJ2-1, with D maybe TRBD1 (5 bases). The germline V gene has CDR1 LGHNT and CDR2 FRNRAP. This CDR3 region has 15 residues. V was cut by 0 bases and J by 4 bases, with 10 bases left in between. The CDR3 DNA sequence: TGTGCTAGTGGTTTGGTCCAGGGTCGGTACAATGAGCAGTTCTTC. Its translation is CASGLVQGRYNEQFF.

The chain links TRBV18 to TRBJ1-1; TRBD1 matches at 9 bases. Unmatched junction bases numbered 4, after V lost 4 bases and J lost 4 bases. The CDR3 totals 14 residues. The germline CDR1 and CDR2 sequences are KGHSH and LQKENI. This chain's CDR3 is CASSQGQGGTEAFF. The CDR3, as DNA: TGTGCCAGCTCACAGGGACAGGGAGGCACTGAAGCTTTCTTT.

The chain joins TRBV5-5 to TRBJ2-4; unclear D gene. Deletions cut 0 bases from V and 0 bases from J, with 4 bases between. This CDR3 is 14 amino acids long. Germline loops: CDR1 SGHKS, CDR2 YYEKEE (reference sequence). The CDR3 sequence: CASSLVIAKNIQYF. In DNA, the CDR3 is TGTGCCAGCAGCTTGGTTATAGCCAAAAACATTCAGTACTTC.

The chain has TRBV4-1 and TRBJ1-6; TRBD1 is a possible D gene (5 bases). CDR3 size: 16 residues. V was trimmed by 1 base and J by 4 bases, leaving 11 bases between them. Germline lookup yields CDR1 MGHRA and CDR2 YSYEKL. This chain's CDR3 is CASSQGDSPYNSPLHF. The CDR3 DNA reads as TGCGCCAGCAGCCAAGGAGACAGCCCATATAATTCACCCCTCCACTTT.

V usage is TRBV6-4 and J usage is TRBJ2-2; 7 nucleotides match TRBD2. In germline, CDR1 is MRHNA, CDR2 SNTAGT. The CDR3 sequence is 16 residues long. V lost 2 bases and J lost 5; bases outside the gene matches: 8. The CDR3 nucleotides read TGTGCCAGCAGTGACGCGTCGGGGGGAAATACCGGGGAGCTGTTTTTT. It specifies CASSDASGGNTGELFF.

The count of this clone is one. The rearrangement joins TRBV27 to TRBJ2-1; D might be TRBD2 (7 bases). Germline V CDR1 and CDR2: MNHEY, SMNVEV (reference sequence). The CDR3 totals 16 residues. The germline V and J ends were trimmed by 3 bases and 3 bases, with 15 bases remaining between them. The chain's CDR3 is CASSLVGGGLYNEQFF. As DNA, the CDR3 is TGTGCCAGCAGTTTGGTGGGGGGGGGCCTCTACAATGAGCAGTTCTTC.

This chain connects TRBV5-4 to TRBJ2-1, with 9 bases that match TRBD2. Trimming took 4 bases from V and 7 from J; bases not matched to a gene: 9. Germline CDR1 and CDR2: SGHNT and YYREEE (reference sequence). This CDR3 has 15 amino acids. The CDR3 coding sequence is TGTGCCAGCAGCCCCCCCGCGGGGGGGACAAATGAGCAGTTCTTC. It translates to CASSPPAGGTNEQFF. Full variable domain (missing parts from reference TRBV5-4 and TRBJ2-1): ETGVTQSPTHLIKTRGQQVTLRCSSQSGHNTVSWYQQALGQGPQFIFQYYREEENGRGNFPPRFSGLQFPNYSSELNVNALELDDSALYLCASSPPAGGTNEQFFGPGTRLTVL.

Worth noting for this clone: The DNA is left out, because the CDR3 cannot be placed on it with certainty; the CDR3 is given as TCRdb lists it. The J gene is TRBJ1-1, the V gene TRBV27. The CDR3 is 14 amino acids long, termini counted. Germline V lookup: CDR1 MNHEY, CDR2 SMNVEV (reference sequence). CDR3 loop: CASSFGAGETEAFF.

This chain links TRBV6-5 with TRBJ1-5, with D possibly being TRBD1 (5 bases). Germline loops: CDR1 MNHEY, CDR2 SVGAGI. V lost 7 bases and J lost 3, with 13 bases in between. This CDR3 has 14 amino acids. The CDR3 loop reads CASNIQVNNQPQHF. The CDR3 DNA is TGTGCCAGCAATATACAGGTAAACAATCAGCCCCAGCATTTT.

This chain uses TRBV7-3 with TRBJ1-2; D may be TRBD1 (5 bases). Germline V gene lookup returns CDR1 SGHTA and CDR2 FQGTGA. With 2 bases removed from V and 3 bases from J, the gap between germline ends came to 7 bases. This CDR3 contains 13 residues. The CDR3 sequence: CASSLGRDYGYTF. For the CDR3, the DNA is TGTGCCAGCAGCTTAGGCAGGGACTATGGCTACACCTTC.

The genes are TRBV7-2 and TRBJ2-5, with D tentatively TRBD2 (6 bases). V shed 2 bases and J shed 4 bases, with 8 bases lying between them. This CDR3 region has 13 residues. Germline V gene sequence: CDR1 SGHTA, CDR2 FQGNSA. The CDR3 DNA follows: TGTGCCAGCAGCTTATGGGGAGGAGAGACCCAGTACTTC. Amino acids: CASSLWGGETQYF.

V and J are TRBV28 and TRBJ1-1, with a tentative D call TRBD1 (5 bases). Trimming took off 0 bases at V and 7 bases at J, with 9 bases between the two ends. CDR1 is MDHEN and CDR2 is SYDVKM in the germline V gene. The CDR3 has 13 amino acids. The CDR3 spells CASSLWSRGEAFF. The CDR3 DNA follows: TGTGCCAGCAGTTTATGGAGTAGGGGTGAAGCTTTCTTT.

The chain carries TRBV7-9 and TRBJ1-4, with 8 positions matching TRBD1. This CDR3 contains 14 residues. CDR1 and CDR2 (germline): SEHNR, FQNEAQ (reference sequence). The V gene end was trimmed by 4 bases and the J gene end by 8 bases; junction bases not matched to a gene: 6. Here the CDR3 reads CASSSDRGPEKLFF. In DNA, the CDR3 is TGTGCCAGCAGCTCAGACAGGGGTCCGGAAAAACTGTTTTTT. The full variable domain, in which reference TRBV7-9 and TRBJ1-4 provide the parts outside the CDR3, is DTGVSQNPRHKITKRGQNVTFRCDPISEHNRLYWYRQTLGQGPEFLTYFQNEAQLEKSRLLSDRFSAERPKGSFSTLEIQRTEQGDSAMYLCASSSDRGPEKLFFGSGTQLSVL.

The chain uses TRBV5-1 and TRBJ1-6; 7 bases map to TRBD1. V shed 0 bases, J shed 6 bases, and the junction held 3 bases outside the gene matches. CDR3 length equals 15 residues. Per germline, CDR1 SGHRS and CDR2 YFSETQ. The CDR3 here is CASSLDRGINSPLHF. The CDR3 region has the DNA TGCGCCAGCAGCTTGGACAGGGGAATTAATTCACCCCTCCACTTT. Complete variable domain (other parts from reference TRBV5-1 and TRBJ1-6): KAGVTQTPRYLIKTRGQQVTLSCSPISGHRSVSWYQQTPGQGLQFLFEYFSETQRNKGNFPGRFSGRQFSNSRSEMNVSTLELGDSALYLCASSLDRGINSPLHFGNGTRLTVT.

The DNA of the CDR3 is TGTGCCAGCAGCTTTGGCATGTACACTGAAGCTTTCTTT. This translates into CASSFGMYTEAFF. This rearrangement joins TRBV5-5 to TRBJ1-1; D not certain. Germline V CDR1 and CDR2: SGHKS, YYEKEE (reference sequence). With 2 bases removed from V and 3 bases from J, the gap between germline ends came to 8 bases. This CDR3 comprises 13 residues.

CDR3 loop: CASSPGLVDSGNTIYF. As DNA, the CDR3 is TGCGCCAGCAGCCCGGGGTTAGTCGACTCTGGAAACACCATATATTTT. The chain links TRBV5-1 to TRBJ1-3; D is unresolved. Per germline, CDR1 SGHRS and CDR2 YFSETQ. V was shortened by 4 bases and J by 0 bases, with 14 bases between the two germline ends. CDR3 length: 16 residues.

V is TRBV19 and J is TRBJ1-6; D call uncertain. Germline CDR1 is LNHDA and CDR2 is SQIVND (reference sequence). This CDR3 contains 14 residues. The ends were cut back, 1 base at V and 9 bases at J, with 10 bases in the middle. CDR3 protein: CASSIGTPSSPLHF. Here the CDR3 DNA reads TGTGCCAGTAGTATAGGGACCCCGTCTTCACCCCTCCACTTT.

V and J are TRBV9 and TRBJ1-5; possibly TRBD1 for D (6 bases). V was trimmed by 2 bases and J by 7 bases, leaving 13 bases between them. The CDR3 consists of 14 residues. Germline CDR1 and CDR2: SGDLS and YYNGEE. The CDR3 protein is CASSVGGGRQPQHF. In DNA, the CDR3 is TGTGCCAGCAGCGTCGGGGGGGGCCGGCAGCCCCAGCATTTT.

This clone has just a few counts. The rearrangement uses TRBV27 and TRBJ2-3; D is unresolved. Trimming removed 4 bases at V and 1 base at J, with 6 bases between. Germline CDR1 MNHEY, CDR2 SMNVEV (reference sequence). The CDR3 is 13 residues long. CDR3 in amino acids: CASSWAGTDTQYF. The DNA of the CDR3 is TGTGCCAGCAGTTGGGCGGGCACAGATACGCAGTATTTT.

The chain combines TRBV7-3 with TRBJ2-2; D perhaps matches TRBD2 (6 bases). Germline CDR1 and CDR2: SGHTA and FQGTGA. V was trimmed by 5 bases and J by 5 bases, leaving 15 bases between them. This CDR3 is built from 15 residues. CDR3 in DNA: TGTGCCAGCAGCAAAGAGGGGCGGGGAACCGGGGAGCTGTTTTTT. Translation gives CASSKEGRGTGELFF.

The rearrangement joins TRBV5-4 to TRBJ1-2; D is perhaps TRBD1 (6 bases). The V gene's germline CDR1 is SGHNT and CDR2 YYREEE (reference sequence). Trimming took off 0 bases at V and 6 bases at J, with 12 bases between the two ends. CDR3 length equals 14 residues. The CDR3 DNA reads TGTGCCAGCAGCTTGGTGGGGGCGGGGGATGGCTACACCTTC. It specifies CASSLVGAGDGYTF.

The chain combines TRBV4-2 with TRBJ2-3; TRBD2 might be the D (6 bases). Germline values: CDR1 LGHNA, CDR2 YNFKEQ. The CDR3 totals 17 residues. V was clipped by 0 bases and J by 6 bases, with 19 bases between them. DNA for the CDR3: TGTGCCAGCAGCCAAGAGGGGGTTAGCGGCGTTCGGGATACGCAGTATTTT. This encodes CASSQEGVSGVRDTQYF.

This chain joins TRBV20-1 and TRBJ1-5, with a tentative D call TRBD1 (5 bases). V was trimmed by 3 bases and J by 4 bases, leaving 13 bases between them. This CDR3 is built from 14 residues. Per germline, CDR1 DFQATT and CDR2 SNEGSKA (reference sequence). CDR3 sequence: CSASLRQQNQPQHF. In nucleotides, the CDR3 is TGCAGTGCTAGTCTCAGACAGCAGAATCAGCCCCAGCATTTT.

This chain links TRBV11-2 with TRBJ2-2; a weak D match, TRBD2 (6 bases). Germline V gene sequence: CDR1 SGHAT, CDR2 FQNNGV. This CDR3 is 15 amino acids long. With 7 bases removed from V and 4 bases from J, the gap between germline ends came to 16 bases. Written as DNA, the CDR3 is TGTGCCAGCACTACCATCTCGGGGGTCACCGGGGAGCTGTTTTTT. Protein sequence: CASTTISGVTGELFF.

This chain joins TRBV7-3 and TRBJ2-2, with a tentative D call TRBD2 (6 bases). V gave up 0 bases and J gave up 6 bases, with 11 bases separating them. This CDR3 has 15 residues. In germline, CDR1 is SGHTA, CDR2 FQGTGA. The CDR3 coding sequence is TGTGCCAGCAGCTTAACGGAGGGTTTCGCCGGGGAGCTGTTTTTT. Translating gives CASSLTEGFAGELFF.